Following are 14 T cell receptor beta chains from one sample sequenced in a study of T cell responses to AZD1222 COVID-19 vaccine. The protocol was immunoSEQ multiplex PCR, while the TCRdb copy is restricted to in-frame clones and leaves out a portion. This sample yields about 96,000 clones, of which about nine tenths are seen a single time; roughly 24% belongs to the top ten. The sample here was peripheral blood, taken on day 0 of AZD1222 vaccination. The receptors were gathered from an adult in good health.

The chain combines TRBV6-5 with TRBJ2-7, with D unresolved. The V gene lost 7 bases and the J gene lost 3 bases, with 16 bases spanning the gap. The CDR3 length is 14 residues. Per the germline V gene, CDR1 is MNHEY and CDR2 is SVGAGI. CDR3 protein: CASTYSALGYEQYF. The CDR3 DNA follows: TGTGCCAGCACCTACTCTGCTCTCGGCTACGAGCAGTACTTC.

This rearrangement joins TRBV6-1 to TRBJ2-5, with D perhaps TRBD2 (5 bases). V was clipped by 10 bases and J by 4 bases, with 16 bases between them. This CDR3 contains 13 residues. Looked up from germline, CDR1 is MNHNS and CDR2 is SASEGT. The DNA of the CDR3 is TGTGCCATAAGGACTGACTTATTAGAGACCCAGTACTTC. As protein: CAIRTDLLETQYF.

The chain joins TRBV30 to TRBJ2-6; the match to TRBD1 covers 8 bases. Germline-derived CDR1 and CDR2 are GTSNPN and SVGIG (reference sequence). With V trimmed by 3 bases and J by 3 bases, 1 base remained unmatched. The length of the CDR3 is 14 residues. CDR3 loop: CAWRQGVGANVLTF. The CDR3 nucleotides read TGTGCCTGGAGACAGGGGGTTGGGGCCAACGTCCTGACTTTC.

V is TRBV7-9 and J is TRBJ2-7; TRBD2 matches 10 bases. The CDR3 runs to 16 residues. With V trimmed by 5 bases and J by 0 bases, 7 bases remained unmatched. Germline assignment: CDR1 SEHNR and CDR2 FQNEAQ (reference sequence). The chain's CDR3 is CASSRSASGSSYEQYF. In DNA, the CDR3 is TGTGCCAGCAGCCGCTCGGCTAGCGGGAGCTCCTACGAGCAGTACTTC.

The chain links TRBV19 to TRBJ2-2, with 10 nucleotides matching TRBD1. The CDR3 loop spans 16 amino acids. Germline CDR1 is LNHDA and CDR2 is SQIVND (reference sequence). J gave up 5 bases and V 4 bases, and 7 bases lay outside the gene matches. In DNA form, the CDR3 reads TGTGCCAGTAGTACTCGACAGGGGGCCTGGACCGGGGAGCTGTTTTTT. It yields the protein CASSTRQGAWTGELFF. The variable domain in full, with the rest retrieved from reference TRBV19 and TRBJ2-2, is DGGITQSPKYLFRKEGQNVTLSCEQNLNHDAMYWYRQDPGQGLRLIYYSQIVNDFQKGDIAEGYSVSREKKESFPLTVTSAQKNPTAFYLCASSTRQGAWTGELFFGEGSRLTVL.

V usage is TRBV2 and J usage is TRBJ2-1; D gene unclear. Per germline, CDR1 SNHLY and CDR2 FYNNEI. Trimming cost V 3 bases and J 1 base, with 7 bases left between them. The length of the CDR3 is 14 residues. The CDR3 nucleotides read TGTGCCAGCAGTGATCTGGGTTCCTACAATGAGCAGTTCTTC. It encodes CASSDLGSYNEQFF.

The genes are TRBV5-5 and TRBJ1-6; no clear D. Germline V gene data show CDR1 as SGHKS and CDR2 as YYEKEE (reference sequence). Trimming cost V 0 bases and J 10 bases, with 11 bases left between them. There are 14 residues in the CDR3. CDR3 sequence: CASSLGSSESPLHF. The CDR3 nucleotides are TGTGCCAGCAGCTTGGGGAGTTCAGAATCACCCCTCCACTTT.

The sample holds one count of this clone. The genes are TRBV6-2 or TRBV6-3 and TRBJ2-5, with D hard to call. Germline V gives CDR1 MNHEY, CDR2 SVGEGT. V was trimmed by 5 bases and J by 6 bases, leaving 13 bases between them. CDR3 length: 13 amino acids. The CDR3 sequence is CASSQTSQKTQYF. The CDR3 nucleotides are TGTGCCAGCAGTCAAACCTCCCAGAAGACCCAGTACTTC.

The V gene is TRBV19, the J gene TRBJ2-3, with D possibly being TRBD1 (6 bases). Germline V lookup: CDR1 LNHDA, CDR2 SQIVND (reference sequence). V lost 4 bases to trimming and J lost 0 bases, with 8 bases between them. This CDR3 is 14 amino acids long. CDR3 DNA sequence: TGTGCCAGTAGTACGGGACACAGCACAGATACGCAGTATTTT. Its translation: CASSTGHSTDTQYF.

The chain is built from TRBV7-2 and TRBJ2-7, with a possible D match to TRBD2 (7 bases). V dropped 3 bases and J dropped 7 bases, with 19 bases sitting between them. CDR3 length: 15 residues. Per germline, CDR1 SGHTA and CDR2 FQGNSA. The CDR3 sequence: CASSFVGGPRGEQYF. CDR3 coding DNA: TGTGCCAGCAGCTTCGTGGGAGGGCCTAGGGGGGAGCAGTACTTC.

The chain uses TRBV20-1 and TRBJ2-3, with 7 nucleotides matching TRBD2. The CDR3 sequence is 11 residues long. Germline V CDR1 and CDR2: DFQATT, SNEGSKA (reference sequence). V trimming: 0 bases; J trimming: 12 bases; junction bases outside the gene matches: 3. The CDR3 DNA reads TGCAGTGCTAGAGACGGGACTAAACAGTATTTT. The encoded protein is CSARDGTKQYF.

The genes are TRBV7-6 and TRBJ2-5; 8 positions match TRBD2. This CDR3 contains 13 residues. Germline-derived CDR1 and CDR2 are SGHVS and FNYEAQ. V gave up 6 bases and J gave up 2 bases; unmatched junction bases: 2. The CDR3 region is CASSTSGQETQYF. CDR3 nucleotide sequence: TGTGCCAGCAGTACTAGCGGACAAGAGACCCAGTACTTC.

V gene TRBV9 combines with J gene TRBJ2-5; 8 bases map to TRBD1. The CDR3 has 14 residues. The V gene's germline CDR1 is SGDLS and CDR2 YYNGEE. V lost 5 bases and J lost 2; bases outside the gene matches: 5. The CDR3 DNA reads TGTGCCAGCAGTCGACAGGGGCCTCAAGAGACCCAGTACTTC. Translating it yields CASSRQGPQETQYF.

The J gene is TRBJ2-5, the V gene TRBV5-6; D is possibly TRBD2 (5 bases). V lost 2 bases, J lost 3 bases, and 8 bases lay in between. CDR1 and CDR2 from the germline V gene are SGHDT and YYEEEE. CDR3 size: 13 residues. The CDR3 reads CASSFSGEETQYF. The CDR3 coding sequence is TGTGCCAGCAGCTTCAGCGGAGAAGAGACCCAGTACTTC. Together with reference TRBV5-6 and TRBJ2-5, the CDR3 gives the full variable domain: DAGVTQSPTHLIKTRGQQVTLRCSPKSGHDTVSWYQQALGQGPQFIFQYYEEEERQRGNFPDRFSGHQFPNYSSELNVNALLLGDSALYLCASSFSGEETQYFGPGTRLLVL.